This record covers a single T cell receptor beta chain. The antigen this receptor binds is unknown. No qualities accompany the bases; no much larger clone lies one base away. This sample stems from a study of graft-versus-host responses after intestinal transplantation (dated by TCRdb to the early 2020s). Regarding the complete study: Recipients received multivisceral, liver-intestinal, or isolated intestinal transplants. Alloreactive clones were identified by sequencing pre-transplant mixed lymphocyte reaction products and comparing them with unstimulated pre-transplant donor and recipient T cells. A peak of at least 4% donor T cells among recipient peripheral blood mononuclear cells was the definition used for donor T cell macrochimerism. A cohort of approximately 24 intestinal transplant recipients, including one retransplant, was enrolled, and a few patients lacking pretransplant specimens were excluded. Graft-versus-host and host-versus-graft alloreactive T cell clones were tracked in the graft, circulation and bone marrow after intestinal transplantation using bulk TCR-beta CDR3 sequencing. Instead of going to the commercial service, samples from a few later patients were sequenced in-house on an Illumina MiSeq and processed with MiXCR. All recipients received anti-thymocyte globulin induction followed by maintenance tacrolimus and steroids for around three years. The investigation overall reported the following: In the allografts of patients with donor T cell macrochimerism, GvH to HvG T cell clonal ratios were high. The relatively low number and heterogeneity of intestinal transplant patients limited the conclusions. Early after transplant, declines in HvG clones were associated with peak levels of circulating GvH clones. GvH clones turned up in recipient bone marrow, with some appearing earlier in ileal mucosa or blood, a pattern consistent with an intestinal mucosal origin.

The CDR3 has 16 amino acids, counting the end cysteine and phenylalanine. The only DNA kept is the CDR3, 48 bases in frame from the first base. At the junction V is shortened by 3 bases and J by 0 bases, with 9 bases in between. Based on the germline V gene, the CDR1 and CDR2 sequences are ENHRY and SYGVKD. The time point label on this specimen signifies: cells obtained before transplantation from donor or recipient. CD3+CD4+ and CD3+CD8+ populations were FACS-sorted from unstimulated pre-transplant donor and recipient cells taken from spleen or lymph nodes. The protocol used for the library was the immunoSEQ multiplex PCR assay. For most patients, genomic DNA was isolated with the Qiagen DNeasy Blood and Tissue Kit and shipped frozen to Adaptive Biotechnologies for TCR sequencing. Adaptive Biotechnologies carried out high-throughput TCR-beta CDR3 sequencing of genomic DNA for most patients. On the study's bioinformatics: Adaptive's ImmunoSEQ software supplied the TCR sequencing data for around 17 patients, while MiXCR and VDJtools were used to process three other patients. To correct CD4 versus CD8 sorting errors, sequences present in both subsets at a frequency ratio below 5:1 were removed. CDR3 nucleotide sequences shared between donor and recipient were removed because their origin could not be assigned. At least 2-fold expansion over unstimulated cells and a minimum CFSE-low frequency of 0.002% (template counts) or 0.001% (read counts) were required for clones to be classified as alloreactive. Clones were considered mappable if detected in sequenced pre-transplant spleen, lymph node, or MLR CFSE-low populations of the donor or recipient. Cumulative frequency of alloreactive clones was calculated as a percentage of all sequences weighted by copy number. The table was pulled from immuneACCESS by TCRdb, which kept in-frame rearrangements only. Such tables lose some clones; where checked, under half of the loss comes from unresolved V genes, and the rest has no known cause. The DNA was the basis for D and trimming; V, J and clone size are from that table. For this sample the table gives roughly 80,000 clones, of which about nine tenths were detected only once. Jointly, the top ten make up over 7% of the sample.

The chain is encoded by TRBV10-3 joined to TRBJ1-6; confidence is insufficient to name the D gene. The receptor was isolated from a human donor who was the organ donor for an intestinal transplant. Sequencing was performed on unstimulated CD8+ T cells sorted from spleen or lymph node cells, taken before transplant. The nucleotide sequence reads as follows: TGTGCCATCAGTGATGGCGGAGGCTCCTATAATTCACCCCTCCACTTT. Its protein product is CAISDGGGSYNSPLHF.